A single sample is the source of the 10 T cell receptor beta chains below, sequenced in a study of glioma-infiltrating T cells after dendritic cell vaccination. Generated by immunoSEQ multiplex PCR, the TCRdb table keeps only in-frame clones and is missing some. In the table there are approximately 90,000 clones, roughly 84% of which are singletons. Here the sequenced sample was blood, taken before dendritic cell vaccination. The receptors come from a human donor with glioblastoma.

V and J are TRBV7-9 and TRBJ2-7; D possibly corresponds to TRBD1 (5 bases). There are 13 residues in the CDR3. Per germline, CDR1 SEHNR and CDR2 FQNEAQ (reference sequence). Trimming removed 7 bases at V and 7 bases at J, with 17 bases between. The CDR3, as DNA: TGTGCCAGCACGGTCTGGGGCGACAGTGAGCAGTACTTC. Its translation: CASTVWGDSEQYF.

The chain carries TRBV19 and TRBJ2-2; D call uncertain. CDR1 and CDR2 from the germline V gene are LNHDA and SQIVND (reference sequence). V lost 5 bases and J lost 6, with 19 bases in between. The CDR3 has 16 amino acids. The CDR3 spells CASSAESSLSAGELFF. The CDR3 bases are TGTGCCAGTAGTGCGGAGTCCTCCCTCTCGGCCGGGGAGCTGTTTTTT.

The CDR3 sequence: CASSLGGGGSYEQYF. The CDR3 coding sequence is TGCGCCAGCAGCTTGGGCGGGGGAGGGTCCTACGAGCAGTACTTC. The chain recombines TRBV5-1 with TRBJ2-7; 7 nucleotides line up with TRBD2. V lost 0 bases to trimming and J lost 1 base; unmatched junction nucleotides: 4. Germline CDR1 SGHRS, CDR2 YFSETQ. The CDR3 contains 15 residues.

The rearrangement joins TRBV2 to TRBJ2-7; TRBD2 aligns across 10 bases. The V gene's germline CDR1 is SNHLY and CDR2 FYNNEI. The CDR3 contains 17 residues. V lost 4 bases, J lost 6 bases, and 15 bases stayed unmatched. CDR3 in DNA: TGTGCCAGCAGTGCCACCCGACAGCGGGGGGGCCAGAGCGAGCAGTACTTC. It encodes CASSATRQRGGQSEQYF.

This clone was seen just once. The rearrangement joins TRBV5-1 to TRBJ2-5; 12 bases line up with TRBD2. J lost 3 bases, V lost 0 bases, and 3 bases had no gene match. Germline assignment: CDR1 SGHRS and CDR2 YFSETQ. The CDR3 covers 16 residues. The DNA of the CDR3 is TGCGCCAGCAGCTTGGGGACTAGCGGGGCGGAAGAGACCCAGTACTTC. As protein: CASSLGTSGAEETQYF.

This chain uses TRBV5-1 with TRBJ1-4; 9 bases match TRBD1. Germline CDR1 is SGHRS and CDR2 is YFSETQ. The CDR3 runs 17 residues. With V trimmed by 3 bases and J by 0 bases, 6 bases remained unmatched. The CDR3 DNA is TGCGCCAGCAGCTGGGCGGGACAGGGTGCAACTAATGAAAAACTGTTTTTT. Translating it yields CASSWAGQGATNEKLFF.

The CDR3 DNA reads TGTGCCAGCAGTTACATGCGGGAGGCCGTGTCTACGCAGTATTTT. It specifies CASSYMREAVSTQYF. V usage is TRBV6-5 and J usage is TRBJ2-3; 8 bases agree with TRBD2. Germline V gene lookup returns CDR1 MNHEY and CDR2 SVGAGI. The CDR3 loop spans 15 amino acids. The J segment lost 8 bases and the V segment lost 2 bases, leaving 9 bases of the junction unmatched.

The rearrangement uses TRBV2 and TRBJ2-7; 7 positions match TRBD1. This CDR3 has 13 amino acids. The V gene end was trimmed by 7 bases and the J gene end by 4 bases; junction bases not matched to a gene: 7. CDR1 SNHLY and CDR2 FYNNEI come from the germline V gene. The CDR3 reads CASNRGSAYEQYF. The CDR3, as DNA: TGTGCCAGCAACAGGGGATCGGCGTACGAGCAGTACTTC.

V is TRBV19 and J is TRBJ1-2; 7 bases map to TRBD1. Germline-derived CDR1 and CDR2 are LNHDA and SQIVND (reference sequence). V gave up 7 bases and J gave up 14 bases; unmatched junction bases: 16. CDR3 length: 13 residues. The CDR3 sequence is CASMGVQGELRTF. CDR3 in DNA: TGTGCCAGTATGGGGGTCCAGGGGGAACTAAGGACCTTC.

This clone has only a few counts. The chain uses TRBV12-5 and TRBJ2-5; tentatively, D is TRBD1 (5 bases). The CDR3 runs 16 residues. V was cut by 6 bases and J by 5 bases, with 22 bases left in between. CDR1 is LGHNT and CDR2 is FRNRAP in the germline V gene. The CDR3: CASGGDPGHGGETQYF. In DNA form, the CDR3 reads TGTGCTAGTGGCGGCGACCCTGGACATGGTGGGGAGACCCAGTACTTC.